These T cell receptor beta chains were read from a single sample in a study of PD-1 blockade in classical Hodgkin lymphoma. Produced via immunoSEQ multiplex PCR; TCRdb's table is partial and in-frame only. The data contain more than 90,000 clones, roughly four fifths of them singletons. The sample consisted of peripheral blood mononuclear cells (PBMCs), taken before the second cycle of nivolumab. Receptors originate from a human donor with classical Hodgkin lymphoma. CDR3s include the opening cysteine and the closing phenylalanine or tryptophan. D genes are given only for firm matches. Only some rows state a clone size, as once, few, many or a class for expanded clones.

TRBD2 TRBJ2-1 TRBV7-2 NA TGTGCCAGCAGCTTATTAAGCGGGACCTACAATGAGCAGTTCTTC CASSLLSGTYNEQFF
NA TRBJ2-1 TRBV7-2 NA TGTGCCAGCAGTAGGTCGGGAACCACCTACAATGAGCAGTTCTTC CASSRSGTTYNEQFF
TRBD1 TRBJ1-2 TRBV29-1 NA TGCAGCGTTGAAAAGGGGACAGGGGGCGGCTCTGGCTACACCTTC CSVEKGTGGGSGYTF
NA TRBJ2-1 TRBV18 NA TGTGCCAGCTCACCGGAGACACCCTCGGGGAATGAGCAGTTCTTC CASSPETPSGNEQFF
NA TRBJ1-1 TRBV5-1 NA TGCGCCAGCAGCCCCGGGGCAGGGGTTATTACTGAAGCTTTCTTT CASSPGAGVITEAFF
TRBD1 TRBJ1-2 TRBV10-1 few TGCGCCAGCAGTGAGAACAGGGGTCACTATGGCTACACCTTC CASSENRGHYGYTF
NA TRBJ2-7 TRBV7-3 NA TGTGCCAGCAGCCCTCGGGACGACTCCTACGAGCAGTACTTC CASSPRDDSYEQYF
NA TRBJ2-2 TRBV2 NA TGTGCCAGCAGGGAAGAACAGAGAACGGGGACCGGGGAGCTGTTTTTT CASREEQRTGTGELFF
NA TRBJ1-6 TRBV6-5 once TGTGCCAGCAGTTACCGACTCAACTCCTATAATTCACCCCTCCACTTT CASSYRLNSYNSPLHF
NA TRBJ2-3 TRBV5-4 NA TGTGCCAGCAGCTTGTGGTCCCAGGATACGCAGTATTTT CASSLWSQDTQYF
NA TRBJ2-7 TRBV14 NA TGTGCCAGCAGCCAAGCCCGGGCTCAAAACTCCGAGCAGTACTTC CASSQARAQNSEQYF
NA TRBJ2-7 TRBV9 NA TGTGCCAGCAGCGCGGGGGACAGAATCTACGAGCAGTACTTC CASSAGDRIYEQYF
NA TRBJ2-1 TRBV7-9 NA TGTGCCAGCAGCCGGGACGCCAACGGGGCGGAGCAGTTCTTC CASSRDANGAEQFF
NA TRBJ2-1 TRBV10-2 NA TGCGCCAGCAGTGAGGGGGGCTGGGCCGGTGAGCAGTTCTTC CASSEGGWAGEQFF
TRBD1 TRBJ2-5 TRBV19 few TGTGCCAGTAGGGGACAGGGAGTGTACTTC CASRGQGVYF
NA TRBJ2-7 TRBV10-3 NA TGTGCCATCAAGTTCGACAGCAGCTACGAGCAGTACTTC CAIKFDSSYEQYF
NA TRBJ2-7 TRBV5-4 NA TGTGCCAGCAGCTTATCGGGCGAGCAGTACTTC CASSLSGEQYF
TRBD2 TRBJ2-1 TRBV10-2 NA TGCGCCAGCAGAGGACTAGCGTCGTACAATGAGCAGTTCTTC CASRGLASYNEQFF
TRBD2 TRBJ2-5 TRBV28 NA TGTGCCAGCAGCACTAGCGGGCAAGAGACCCAGTACTTC CASSTSGQETQYF
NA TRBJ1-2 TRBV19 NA TGTGCCAGTAGTATTCCGGGGGGCGTTGATGGCTACACCTTC CASSIPGGVDGYTF
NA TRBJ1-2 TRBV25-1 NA TGTGCCAGCCGGGACCGCCTAGGGAGCTACACCTTC CASRDRLGSYTF
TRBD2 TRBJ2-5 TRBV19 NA TGTGCCAGTAGTATCCTGGCGGGACTAGACGGTGTGCAAGAGACCCAGTACTTC CASSILAGLDGVQETQYF
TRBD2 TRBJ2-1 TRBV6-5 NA TGTGCCAGCAGTACCGCCCGCGGGAGGCAGAGGGAGCAGTTCTTC CASSTARGRQREQFF
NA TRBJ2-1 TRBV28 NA TGTGCCAGCACTCTAGGGGGGCGGAGGCGCCTATACAATGAGCAGTTCTTC CASTLGGRRRLYNEQFF
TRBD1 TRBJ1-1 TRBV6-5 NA TGTGCCAGCAGTCCCCCGGGACAGGGGGCTGTAGCTTTCTTT CASSPPGQGAVAFF
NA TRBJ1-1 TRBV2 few TGTGCCAGCAGTGAAGAGGGGTCGGCTTTCTTT CASSEEGSAFF